This passage covers 29 T cell receptor beta chains from one sample sequenced in a study of cytomegalovirus exposure and HLA in healthy donors. Primers for the PCR totalled 60 Vbeta and 13 Jbeta. Here immunoSEQ multiplex PCR was the method, and the copy in TCRdb shows in-frame clones only, minus some. This repertoire includes 200,000 to 250,000 clones. The material sequenced was PBMCs. These TCRs come from a girl aged 2-10 years in good health and CMV-seropositive.

The J gene is TRBJ2-4, the V gene TRBV10-2; maybe TRBD2 (7 bases). The germline CDR1 and CDR2 sequences are WSHSY and SAAADI. The CDR3 spans 14 residues. Trimming stripped 7 bases from V and 4 bases from J, with 14 bases between. CDR3 nucleotide sequence: TGCGCCAGCACGGGGGGCGATGTGAAAAACATTCAGTACTTC. Residues: CASTGGDVKNIQYF.

This rearrangement joins TRBV6-5 to TRBJ1-2; 8 nucleotides agree with TRBD1. Per the germline V gene, CDR1 is MNHEY and CDR2 is SVGAGI. The CDR3 is 15 residues long. V trimming: 5 bases; J trimming: 2 bases; junction bases outside the gene matches: 7. The CDR3 region is CASSATTGVNYGYTF. The CDR3 bases are TGTGCCAGCAGTGCGACGACAGGGGTAAACTATGGCTACACCTTC.

This sequence joins TRBV5-1 and TRBJ2-5; maybe TRBD1 (6 bases). The CDR3 covers 16 residues. CDR1 and CDR2 (germline): SGHRS, YFSETQ. V was clipped by 0 bases and J by 1 base, with 13 bases between them. The CDR3 nucleotides read TGCGCCAGCAGCTTGGCCTCACAGGGTGGCCAAGAGACCCAGTACTTC. Translating gives CASSLASQGGQETQYF.

The chain employs TRBV7-9 and TRBJ2-7; TRBD1 matches at 7 bases. This CDR3 has 14 residues. Germline values: CDR1 SEHNR, CDR2 FQNEAQ (reference sequence). J gave up 5 bases and V 2 bases, and 6 bases lay outside the gene matches. The CDR3 reads CASSLSQGQHEQYF. CDR3 nucleotides: TGTGCCAGCAGCTTAAGTCAGGGACAGCACGAGCAGTACTTC.

The genes are TRBV5-1 and TRBJ2-6, with D possibly TRBD1 on 5 matching bases. Trimming removed 3 bases at V and 0 bases at J, with 10 bases between. Germline V gene sequence: CDR1 SGHRS, CDR2 YFSETQ. This CDR3 is 16 amino acids long. The CDR3 loop is CASSSPGISGANVLTF. The CDR3 DNA is TGCGCCAGCAGCTCACCAGGGATCTCTGGGGCCAACGTCCTGACTTTC. Together with reference TRBV5-1 and TRBJ2-6, the CDR3 gives the full variable domain: KAGVTQTPRYLIKTRGQQVTLSCSPISGHRSVSWYQQTPGQGLQFLFEYFSETQRNKGNFPGRFSGRQFSNSRSEMNVSTLELGDSALYLCASSSPGISGANVLTFGAGSRLTVL.

The chain carries TRBV28 and TRBJ2-5, with D possibly matching TRBD2 (5 bases). The germline V gene has CDR1 MDHEN and CDR2 SYDVKM. Trimming cost V 4 bases and J 5 bases, with 20 bases left between them. The CDR3 consists of 16 residues. In DNA form, the CDR3 reads TGTGCCAGCAGTTCCCCCGGCAGGCCCGGGGTGGAGACCCAGTACTTC. Translation: CASSSPGRPGVETQYF. The complete variable domain, with remaining parts taken from reference TRBV28 and TRBJ2-5, reads DVKVTQSSRYLVKRTGEKVFLECVQDMDHENMFWYRQDPGLGLRLIYFSYDVKMKEKGDIPEGYSVSREKKERFSLILESASTNQTSMYLCASSSPGRPGVETQYFGPGTRLLVL.

The J gene is TRBJ2-3, the V gene TRBV6-5; D gene ambiguous. This CDR3 contains 14 residues. Trimming cost V 2 bases and J 3 bases, with 9 bases left between them. Germline CDR1 is MNHEY and CDR2 is SVGAGI. The CDR3 DNA follows: TGTGCCAGCAGTTACGTAGCTCTAACAGATACGCAGTATTTT. This gives the protein CASSYVALTDTQYF.

This chain links TRBV2 with TRBJ2-3; TRBD2 agrees at 12 bases. Germline V lookup: CDR1 SNHLY, CDR2 FYNNEI. CDR3 size: 16 residues. J lost 2 bases, V lost 6 bases, and 6 bases had no gene match. In nucleotides, the CDR3 is TGTGCCAGCAGCTGGACTAGCGGGACCATCACAGATACGCAGTATTTT. This sequence encodes CASSWTSGTITDTQYF.

The rearrangement uses TRBV7-2 and TRBJ1-2, with 9 bases that match TRBD1. CDR3 length: 14 amino acids. The V and J ends lost 6 bases and 5 bases, in that order; junction bases with no gene match: 7. Germline CDR1 is SGHTA and CDR2 is FQGNSA. In DNA, the CDR3 is TGTGCCAGCAGATGGACAGGGGAAGAATATGGCTACACCTTC. It codes for CASRWTGEEYGYTF.

The chain employs TRBV6-5 and TRBJ1-2, with a tentative D call TRBD1 (6 bases). Looked up from germline, CDR1 is MNHEY and CDR2 is SVGAGI. The V gene lost 0 bases and the J gene lost 4 bases, with 12 bases spanning the gap. This CDR3 has 15 residues. The CDR3 nucleotides are TGTGCCAGCAGTTACTCGCCAGGGGAAACCTATGGCTACACCTTC. Protein: CASSYSPGETYGYTF.

Concerning this clone itself: Distinct nucleotide sequences in the sample also encode this CDR3. V gene TRBV5-1 combines with J gene TRBJ1-1, with D tentatively TRBD1 (6 bases). From germline, CDR1 is SGHRS and CDR2 YFSETQ. The V end was cut by 1 base, the J end by 0 bases, with 7 bases between. CDR3 length: 14 amino acids. For the CDR3, the DNA is TGCGCCAGCAGCTTGACAGGGCTGAACACTGAAGCTTTCTTT. Its protein product is CASSLTGLNTEAFF.

The chain has TRBV30 and TRBJ1-4; D uncertain. Germline V lookup: CDR1 GTSNPN, CDR2 SVGIG (reference sequence). This CDR3 contains 14 residues. Trimming pared 0 bases from V and 7 bases from J, leaving 12 bases between. Here the CDR3 reads CAWSVQGSGEKLFF. CDR3 in DNA: TGTGCCTGGAGTGTTCAAGGGAGTGGTGAAAAACTGTTTTTT.

The chain employs TRBV28 and TRBJ1-1, with 8 nucleotides matching TRBD1. The CDR3 contains 15 residues. Germline CDR1 MDHEN, CDR2 SYDVKM. V lost 5 bases to trimming and J lost 1 base; unmatched junction nucleotides: 6. The DNA for the CDR3 is TGTGCCAGCAGTAACAGGGGGATAACGAACACTGAAGCTTTCTTT. Residues: CASSNRGITNTEAFF.

The V and J genes are TRBV5-4 and TRBJ2-4; tentatively, D is TRBD2 (6 bases). V lost 0 bases and J 6 bases, leaving 10 bases between the germline ends. The CDR3 extends over 14 amino acids. CDR1 is SGHNT, CDR2 YYREEE, per germline (reference sequence). CDR3 residues: CASSLGQGGNIQYF. As DNA, the CDR3 is TGTGCCAGCAGCTTGGGTCAGGGAGGAAACATTCAGTACTTC.

The V call is TRBV5-1, the J call TRBJ2-7, with 9 positions matching TRBD2. V was clipped by 4 bases and J by 3 bases; unmatched bases: 5. The CDR3 consists of 14 residues. From germline, CDR1 is SGHRS and CDR2 YFSETQ. For the CDR3, the DNA is TGCGCCAGCAGCGCCGGGACTAGCCTCTACGAGCAGTACTTC. Protein product: CASSAGTSLYEQYF. Looking up the rest from reference TRBV5-1 and TRBJ2-7 gives the full variable domain: KAGVTQTPRYLIKTRGQQVTLSCSPISGHRSVSWYQQTPGQGLQFLFEYFSETQRNKGNFPGRFSGRQFSNSRSEMNVSTLELGDSALYLCASSAGTSLYEQYFGPGTRLTVT.

The chain is built from TRBV28 and TRBJ1-1, with D perhaps TRBD1 (6 bases). V was cut by 7 bases and J by 2 bases, with 20 bases left in between. CDR1 and CDR2 (germline): MDHEN, SYDVKM. CDR3 length: 16 amino acids. The DNA for the CDR3 is TGTGCCAGCAACTCGGGGGGCGCCACTCTAAACACTGAAGCTTTCTTT. Translated: CASNSGGATLNTEAFF.

The rearrangement joins TRBV29-1 to TRBJ2-1, with 8 bases lining up with TRBD2. This CDR3 region has 15 residues. In germline, CDR1 is SQVTM, CDR2 ANQGSEA. After removal of 5 bases from V and 9 bases from J, the junction contained 15 bases not matched to a gene. The CDR3: CSVPKAGLGNVEQFF. CDR3 in DNA: TGCAGCGTTCCCAAGGCGGGACTAGGTAACGTTGAGCAGTTCTTC.

This sequence joins TRBV10-1 and TRBJ2-3; tentatively, D is TRBD2 (5 bases). CDR3 length equals 14 residues. The V end was cut by 5 bases, the J end by 0 bases, with 9 bases between. From germline, CDR1 is WNHNN and CDR2 SYGVQD (reference sequence). This CDR3 reads CASSSERSTDTQYF. As DNA, the CDR3 is TGCGCCAGCAGTTCGGAGCGGAGCACAGATACGCAGTATTTT.

This chain connects TRBV27 to TRBJ1-1; 8 bases agree with TRBD1. The V segment lost 5 bases and the J segment 5 bases; nucleotides outside the gene matches: 16. The CDR3 covers 17 residues. Germline V gives CDR1 MNHEY, CDR2 SMNVEV (reference sequence). For the CDR3, the DNA is TGTGCCAGCAGTGGACAGGGAGCTCGTATGATACGGACTGAAGCTTTCTTT. Its translation: CASSGQGARMIRTEAFF.

This sequence joins TRBV19 and TRBJ2-1; tentatively, D is TRBD2 (5 bases). Germline V gene sequence: CDR1 LNHDA, CDR2 SQIVND (reference sequence). The CDR3 covers 12 residues. The V and J ends lost 10 bases and 6 bases respectively, with 13 bases between them. In DNA, the CDR3 is TGTGCCACTAAAGGACTCCTCAATGAGCAGTTCTTC. Translating it yields CATKGLLNEQFF.

V and J are TRBV11-2 and TRBJ1-3; perhaps TRBD1 as D (6 bases). The germline V and J ends were trimmed by 1 base and 0 bases, with 7 bases remaining between them. CDR1 SGHAT and CDR2 FQNNGV come from the germline V gene. This CDR3 comprises 15 residues. The CDR3 spells CASSLGGGSGNTIYF. Written as DNA, the CDR3 is TGTGCCAGCAGCTTAGGAGGGGGCTCTGGAAACACCATATATTTT.

This sequence joins TRBV5-1 and TRBJ2-6; possible D gene TRBD2, 6 bases. The length of the CDR3 is 14 residues. Deletions cut 6 bases from V and 4 bases from J, with 11 bases between. Germline assignment: CDR1 SGHRS and CDR2 YFSETQ. This chain's CDR3 is CASKEGSGANVLTF. The DNA for the CDR3 is TGCGCCAGCAAGGAGGGCTCAGGGGCCAACGTCCTGACTTTC. Together with reference TRBV5-1 and TRBJ2-6, the CDR3 gives the full variable domain: KAGVTQTPRYLIKTRGQQVTLSCSPISGHRSVSWYQQTPGQGLQFLFEYFSETQRNKGNFPGRFSGRQFSNSRSEMNVSTLELGDSALYLCASKEGSGANVLTFGAGSRLTVL.

The V gene is TRBV13, the J gene TRBJ2-7; TRBD2 agrees at 11 bases. CDR1 PRHDT and CDR2 FYEKMQ come from the germline V gene (reference sequence). The CDR3 covers 16 residues. Losses at the gene ends were 4 bases for V and 0 bases for J; bases not matched to a gene: 5. The chain's CDR3 is CASSSRLAGISYEQYF. As DNA, the CDR3 is TGTGCCAGCAGCTCAAGACTAGCGGGAATCTCCTACGAGCAGTACTTC.

The chain is built from TRBV4-1 and TRBJ1-6; 7 nucleotides align to TRBD1. Per germline, CDR1 MGHRA and CDR2 YSYEKL. The CDR3 is made up of 14 amino acids. With 2 bases clipped from V and 5 bases from J, the junction kept 0 bases outside the gene matches. CDR3 amino acids: CASSQTGDNSPLHF. Written as DNA, the CDR3 is TGCGCCAGCAGCCAAACAGGGGATAATTCACCCCTCCACTTT.

Worth noting for this clone: Other DNA sequences of this sample code for an identical CDR3. DNA of the CDR3: TGTGCCAGTTCTAGCGTCCCTCCCTCCTACGAGCAGTACTTC. It codes for CASSSVPPSYEQYF. The rearrangement links TRBV2 to TRBJ2-7; a possible D gene is TRBD2 (6 bases). V was trimmed by 9 bases and J by 0 bases, leaving 15 bases between them. There are 14 residues in the CDR3. Germline-derived CDR1 and CDR2 are SNHLY and FYNNEI.

CDR3 in DNA: TGTGCCAGCAGCTTGGTGGGGGACAGCCAATACTATGGCTACACCTTC. Encoded protein: CASSLVGDSQYYGYTF. The gene calls are TRBV5-6 and TRBJ1-2; TRBD1 aligns across 7 bases. The CDR3 totals 16 residues. Germline lookup yields CDR1 SGHDT and CDR2 YYEEEE. The trim removed 0 bases at V and 3 bases at J, leaving 8 bases unmatched.

Concerning this clone itself: No conserved phenylalanine or tryptophan ends this CDR3, so it is likely a read error. The V gene is TRBV27, the J gene TRBJ1-1, with TRBD1 matching over 7 bases. The V gene end was trimmed by 5 bases and the J gene end by 1 base; junction bases not matched to a gene: 10. This CDR3 contains 16 residues. Per the germline V gene, CDR1 is MNHEY and CDR2 is SMNVEV (reference sequence). This CDR3 is CASSQRGRTGNTEAFL. CDR3 nucleotide sequence: TGTGCCAGCAGTCAGCGCGGGCGGACAGGGAACACTGAAGCTTTCCTT.

The rearrangement links TRBV27 to TRBJ2-2, with no clear D. There are 15 residues in the CDR3. Germline values: CDR1 MNHEY, CDR2 SMNVEV (reference sequence). Trimming cost V 4 bases and J 4 bases, with 13 bases left between them. The DNA of the CDR3 is TGTGCCAGCAGTTCACCCCCAGGCCCCACCGGGGAGCTGTTTTTT. It specifies CASSSPPGPTGELFF.

A note on this clone: The sample carries other DNA sequences with the same CDR3. The chain employs TRBV5-4 and TRBJ1-2; D remains ambiguous. V dropped 4 bases and J dropped 8 bases, with 18 bases sitting between them. The germline V gene encodes CDR1 SGHNT and CDR2 YYREEE (reference sequence). This CDR3 region has 14 residues. For the CDR3, the DNA is TGTGCCAGCAGCGGACTGGGTGTGACGGGCGGCTACACCTTC. Residues: CASSGLGVTGGYTF.